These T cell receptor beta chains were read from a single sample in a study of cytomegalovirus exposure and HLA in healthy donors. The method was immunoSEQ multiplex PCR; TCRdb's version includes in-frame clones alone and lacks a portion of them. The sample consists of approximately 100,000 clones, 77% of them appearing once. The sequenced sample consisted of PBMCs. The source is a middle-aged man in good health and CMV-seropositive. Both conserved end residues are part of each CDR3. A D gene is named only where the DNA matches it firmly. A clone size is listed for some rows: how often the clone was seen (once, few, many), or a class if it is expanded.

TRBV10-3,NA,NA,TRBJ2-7,TGTGCCATCAGTGACGGTTCCTACGAGCAGTACTTC,CAISDGSYEQYF
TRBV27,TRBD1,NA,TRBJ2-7,TGTGCCAGCAGTTTATTTCGGGACAGATATTCCTGCGAGCAGTACTTC,CASSLFRDRYSCEQYF
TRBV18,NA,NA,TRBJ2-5,TGTGCCAGCTCAGCGGTACAGGGTTCAGGGGAGACCCAGTACTTC,CASSAVQGSGETQYF
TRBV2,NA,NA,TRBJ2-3,TGTGCCAGCAGTGAATGGGACTCCCTCATTACAGATACGCAGTATTTT,CASSEWDSLITDTQYF
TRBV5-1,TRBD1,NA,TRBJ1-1,TGCGCCAGCAGCGGTCAGTGGGACAGGTCCTTGGGCACTGAAGCTTTCTTT,CASSGQWDRSLGTEAFF
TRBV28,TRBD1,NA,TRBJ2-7,TGTGCCAGCCTCCTTGGACAGGGGCTAATCTACGAGCAGTACTTC,CASLLGQGLIYEQYF
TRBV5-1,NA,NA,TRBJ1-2,TGCGCCAGCAGCTTAGAGGGTCCGGGATATGGCTACACCTTC,CASSLEGPGYGYTF
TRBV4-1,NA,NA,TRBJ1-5,TGCGCCAGCAGCCAAGACAGTTGGACAGATAGCAATCAGCCCCAGCATTTT,CASSQDSWTDSNQPQHF
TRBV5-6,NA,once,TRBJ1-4,TGTGCCAGCAGTGCGGCGGCGCGGGTAGATGAAAAACTGTTTTTT,CASSAAARVDEKLFF
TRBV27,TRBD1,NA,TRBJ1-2,TGTGCCAGCAGGCCGGGACAGGGAAGGTATGGCTACACCTTC,CASRPGQGRYGYTF
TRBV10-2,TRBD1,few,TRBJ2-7,TGCGCCAGCAGCGATCCACGGGACAGGGCTTCGTACGAGCAGTACTTC,CASSDPRDRASYEQYF
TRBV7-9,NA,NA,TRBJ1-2,TGTGCCAGCAGCTTAGCGGCTGGGGCGGCGGGGGGCTACACCTTC,CASSLAAGAAGGYTF
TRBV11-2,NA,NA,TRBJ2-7,TGTGCCAGCAGCTCCAGTCAATTTGGTTACGAGCAGTACTTC,CASSSSQFGYEQYF
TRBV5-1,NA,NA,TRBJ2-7,TGCGCCAGCAAGGCGGTCTTCCGATCCTACGAGCAGTACTTC,CASKAVFRSYEQYF
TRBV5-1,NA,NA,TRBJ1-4,TGCGCCAGCAGCTTGGGGCTGAATGAAAAACTGTTTTTT,CASSLGLNEKLFF
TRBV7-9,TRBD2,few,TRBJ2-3,TGTGCCAGCAGCTTGGCCGGGACTAGCGTGGATACGCAGTATTTT,CASSLAGTSVDTQYF
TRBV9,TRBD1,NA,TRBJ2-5,TGTGCCAGCAGCCTAAGGGGGGACAGGGGGTTCGAGACCCAGTACTTC,CASSLRGDRGFETQYF
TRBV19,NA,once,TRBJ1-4,TGTGCCAGTAGTGATCCAGGCACTAATGAAAAACTGTTTTTT,CASSDPGTNEKLFF
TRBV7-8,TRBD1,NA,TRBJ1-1,TGTGCCAGCAGCTTAAGTACCACTGGACAGGCGGAATCGAACACTGAAGCTTTCTTT,CASSLSTTGQAESNTEAFF
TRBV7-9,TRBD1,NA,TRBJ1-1,TGTTCCAGCAGTTCGCCGGGACAGGGGGCTGAGAACACTGAAGCTTTCTTT,CSSSSPGQGAENTEAFF
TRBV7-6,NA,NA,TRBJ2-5,TGTGCCAGCAGCTTAGCAGGGACATATCAAGAGACCCAGTACTTC,CASSLAGTYQETQYF
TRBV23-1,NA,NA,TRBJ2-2,TGCGCCAGCAGTCAATTACAGGGAACCGGGGAGCTGTTTTTT,CASSQLQGTGELFF
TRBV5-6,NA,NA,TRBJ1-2,TGTGCCAGCAGCTTGTCGGCGGGACGTACCACTGACTATGGCTACACCTTC,CASSLSAGRTTDYGYTF
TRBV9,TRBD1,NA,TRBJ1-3,TGTGCCAGCAGCGTCTCACAGGGGTTTTCTGGAAACACCATATATTTT,CASSVSQGFSGNTIYF
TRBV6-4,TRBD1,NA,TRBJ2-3,TGTGCCAGCAGTGGACAGGGGGCCACAGATACGCAGTATTTT,CASSGQGATDTQYF
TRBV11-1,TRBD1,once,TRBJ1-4,TGTGCCAGCAGGGGACAGACGAATGAAAAACTGTTTTTT,CASRGQTNEKLFF
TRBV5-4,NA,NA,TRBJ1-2,TGTGCCAGCAAGGAGACGGCAAACTATGGCTACACCTTC,CASKETANYGYTF
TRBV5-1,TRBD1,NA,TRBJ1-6,TGCGCCAGCAGTTGGACAGGCCCAAATTCACCCCTCCACTTT,CASSWTGPNSPLHF
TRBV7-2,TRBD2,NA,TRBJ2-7,TGTGCCAGCAGCTTAGTGCGGGAGTACGAGCAGTACTTC,CASSLVREYEQYF
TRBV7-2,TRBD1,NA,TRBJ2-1,TGTGCCAGCAGCCTCGCAGGGGGCAGTAACATTGAGCAGTTCTTC,CASSLAGGSNIEQFF
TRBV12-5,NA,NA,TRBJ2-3,TGTGCTAGTGGTTTGGACAGGGATTACACAGATACGCAGTATTTT,CASGLDRDYTDTQYF
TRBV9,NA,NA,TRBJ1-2,TGTGCCAGCAGCCCCCCCGGGATAGGTGGCTACACCTTC,CASSPPGIGGYTF
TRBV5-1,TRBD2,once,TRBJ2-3,TGCGCCAGCAGCTTGGGTGGTCTAGCGGGGGGAATGGATACGCAGTATTTT,CASSLGGLAGGMDTQYF
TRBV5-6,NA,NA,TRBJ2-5,TGTGCCAGCAGCGCTGGGGGACTGCTTCAGGTGGCCCAGTACTTC,CASSAGGLLQVAQYF
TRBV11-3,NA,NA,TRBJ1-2,TGTGCCAGCAGCTCCCGTGAAGGCAGGGCTAACTATGGCTACACCTTC,CASSSREGRANYGYTF
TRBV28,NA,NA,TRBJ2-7,TGTGCCAGCAGTTTCCCCCCGGACATCACCTACGAGCAGTACTTC,CASSFPPDITYEQYF
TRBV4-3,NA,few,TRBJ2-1,TGCGCCAGCAGCCCACAGGCAGCTGCCTACAATGAGCAGTTCTTC,CASSPQAAAYNEQFF
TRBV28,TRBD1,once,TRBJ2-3,TGTGCCAGCAGTCAAGGACAGGGGGCGTACCGGGGTACGCAGTATTTT,CASSQGQGAYRGTQYF
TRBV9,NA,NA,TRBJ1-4,TGTGCCAGCAGCCCTTATGGCGGTTCTAATGAAAAACTGTTTTTT,CASSPYGGSNEKLFF
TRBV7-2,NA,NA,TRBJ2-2,TGTGCCAGCAGCCTTAGCGGAGGTTTCACCGGGGAGCTGTTTTTT,CASSLSGGFTGELFF
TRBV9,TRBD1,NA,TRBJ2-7,TGTGCCAGCAGCGCCGACAGGGGTCCCTACGAGCAGTACTTC,CASSADRGPYEQYF
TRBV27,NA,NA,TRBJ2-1,TGTGCCAGCAGTTATCCCGGGGTCAATGAGCAGTTCTTC,CASSYPGVNEQFF
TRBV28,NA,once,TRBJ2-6,TGTGCCAGCAGCTCCCCCACCGCGAAAAGCTCTGGGGCCAACGTCCTGACTTTC,CASSSPTAKSSGANVLTF
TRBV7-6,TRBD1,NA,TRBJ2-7,TGTGCCAGCAGCCCCAGGCCCGGGACAGACGAGCAGTACTTC,CASSPRPGTDEQYF
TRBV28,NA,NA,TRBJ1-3,TGTGCCAGCAGTCCTAGGAGGGCCATATATTTT,CASSPRRAIYF
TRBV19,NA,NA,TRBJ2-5,TGTGCCAGTAGTATAGGAGGGGGAGAGACCCAGTACTTC,CASSIGGGETQYF
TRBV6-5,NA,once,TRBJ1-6,TGTGCCAGCGCAGAAATCTCCTATAATTCACCCCTCCACTTT,CASAEISYNSPLHF
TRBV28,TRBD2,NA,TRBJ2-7,TGTGCCGCTCGAGAGCGGGGGCCATACGAGCAGTACTTC,CAARERGPYEQYF
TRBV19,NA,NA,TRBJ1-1,TGTGCCAGTAGTATGGGGATGCCCGAAAGCTGGGGCGATGCTGAAGCTTTCTTT,CASSMGMPESWGDAEAFF
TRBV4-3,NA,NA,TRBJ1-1,TGCGCCAGCAGCCAAGACTTAGCTTTTTCTGAAGCTTTCTTT,CASSQDLAFSEAFF
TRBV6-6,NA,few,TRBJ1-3,TGTGCCATCAGGCAGGCTGACTCTGGAAACACCATATATTTT,CAIRQADSGNTIYF
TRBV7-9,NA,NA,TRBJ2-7,TGTTCCAGCAGCTTAGTGGAGGGCAGCCTTAGCTACGAGCAGTACTTC,CSSSLVEGSLSYEQYF
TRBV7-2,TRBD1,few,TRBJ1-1,TGTGCCAGCAGCCTGGGACAGGTAAACACTGAAGCTTTCTTT,CASSLGQVNTEAFF
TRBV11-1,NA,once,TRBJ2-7,TGTGCCAGCAGCATTTCTCTTGGAGGGGCAGGGGAGCAGTACTTC,CASSISLGGAGEQYF
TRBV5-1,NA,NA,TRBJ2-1,TGCGCCAGCAGCTTGGTCCTGAGCTCCTACAATGAGCAGTTCTTC,CASSLVLSSYNEQFF